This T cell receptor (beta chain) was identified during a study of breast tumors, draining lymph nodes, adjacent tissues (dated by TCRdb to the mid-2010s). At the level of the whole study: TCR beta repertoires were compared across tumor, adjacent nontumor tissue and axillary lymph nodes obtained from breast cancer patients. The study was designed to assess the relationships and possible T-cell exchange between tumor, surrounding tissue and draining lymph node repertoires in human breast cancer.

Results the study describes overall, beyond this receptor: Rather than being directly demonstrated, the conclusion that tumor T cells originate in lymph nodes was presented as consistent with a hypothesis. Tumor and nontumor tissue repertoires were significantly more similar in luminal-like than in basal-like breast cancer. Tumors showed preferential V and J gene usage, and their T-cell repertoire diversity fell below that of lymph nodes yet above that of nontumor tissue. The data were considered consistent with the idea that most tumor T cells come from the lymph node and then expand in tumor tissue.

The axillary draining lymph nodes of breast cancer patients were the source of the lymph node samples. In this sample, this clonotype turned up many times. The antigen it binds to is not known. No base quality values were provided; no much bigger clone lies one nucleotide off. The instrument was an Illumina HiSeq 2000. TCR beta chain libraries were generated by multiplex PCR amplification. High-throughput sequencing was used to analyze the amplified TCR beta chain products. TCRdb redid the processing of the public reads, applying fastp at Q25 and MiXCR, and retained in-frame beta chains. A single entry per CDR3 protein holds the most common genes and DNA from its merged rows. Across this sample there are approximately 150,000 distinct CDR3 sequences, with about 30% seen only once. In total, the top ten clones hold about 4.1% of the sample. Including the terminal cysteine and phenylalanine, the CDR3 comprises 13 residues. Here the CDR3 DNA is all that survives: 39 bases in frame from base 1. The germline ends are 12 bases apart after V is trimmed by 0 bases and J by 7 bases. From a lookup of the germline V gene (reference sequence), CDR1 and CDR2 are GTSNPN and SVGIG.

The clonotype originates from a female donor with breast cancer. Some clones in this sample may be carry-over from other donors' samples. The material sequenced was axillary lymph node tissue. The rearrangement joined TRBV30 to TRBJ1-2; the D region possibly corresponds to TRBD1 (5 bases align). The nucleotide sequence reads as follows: TGTGCCTGGAGTGTGTCAGGGTTCTCTGGCTACACCTTC. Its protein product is CAWSVSGFSGYTF.